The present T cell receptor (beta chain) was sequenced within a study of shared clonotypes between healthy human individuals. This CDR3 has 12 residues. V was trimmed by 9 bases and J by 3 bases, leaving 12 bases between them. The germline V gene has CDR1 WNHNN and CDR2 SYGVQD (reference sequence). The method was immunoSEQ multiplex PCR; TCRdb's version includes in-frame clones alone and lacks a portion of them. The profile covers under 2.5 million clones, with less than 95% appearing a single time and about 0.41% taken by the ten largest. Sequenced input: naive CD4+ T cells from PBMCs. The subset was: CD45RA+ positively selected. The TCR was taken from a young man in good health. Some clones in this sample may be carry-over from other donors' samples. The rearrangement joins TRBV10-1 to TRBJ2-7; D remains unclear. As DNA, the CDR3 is TGCGCCAGTATTGGCAGCGACTACGAGCAGTACTTC. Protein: CASIGSDYEQYF.